The sequence of this T cell receptor (beta chain) was determined in a study of shared clonotypes between healthy human individuals. Deep was the level at which the assay was run. Method: immunoSEQ multiplex PCR; TCRdb's copy keeps in-frame clones and lacks some. The sample shows some 1.1 million clones, approximately 75% of them seen only once. CD4+ cell separation produced CD45RA+ naive and CD45RA-negative memory subsets. This CDR3 has 12 residues. Germline CDR1 is SGHNT and CDR2 is YYREEE (reference sequence). V gave up 4 bases and J gave up 6 bases, with 10 bases separating them. This chain connects TRBV5-4 to TRBJ1-2; weak D call: TRBD1 (5 bases). The sequence was collected from a man younger than 35 in good health. Some clones in this sample may be carry-over from other donors' samples. The sequenced sample consisted of memory CD4+ T cells from PBMCs. Subset of the sample: CD45RA-negative fraction. The CDR3 bases are TGTGCCAGCAGCCCCGGGGGGGATGGCTACACCTTC. Translation gives CASSPGGDGYTF.